The 23 T cell receptor beta chains below come from one sample, sequenced in a study of control samples from healthy donors and cancer patients. The protocol was immunoSEQ multiplex PCR, while the TCRdb copy is restricted to in-frame clones and leaves out a portion. The table records about 49,000 clones, 85% to 95% of them present only once. Source material: PBMCs. Every receptor here comes from a man aged 30 to 39 with colorectal cancer.

This chain uses TRBV3-1 (or the pseudogene TRBV3-2) with TRBJ1-5, with D unresolved. Germline-derived CDR1 and CDR2 are LGHDT and YNNKEL (reference sequence). The CDR3 length is 14 residues. V lost 2 bases, J lost 1 base, and 6 bases lay in between. The CDR3 protein is CASSQTGSNQPQHF. In nucleotides, the CDR3 is TGTGCCAGCAGCCAAACGGGGAGCAATCAGCCCCAGCATTTT.

The chain is built from TRBV29-1 and TRBJ1-1; no reliable D call. Germline loops: CDR1 SQVTM, CDR2 ANQGSEA. Trimming took 3 bases from V and 4 from J, leaving 21 bases between them. The CDR3 is 16 amino acids. CDR3 amino acids: CSVDGSAEKKTTEAFF. The CDR3 DNA reads TGCAGCGTTGATGGGTCGGCAGAGAAAAAGACCACTGAAGCTTTCTTT.

The J gene is TRBJ2-2, the V gene TRBV4-3; D perhaps matches TRBD2 (5 bases). Germline CDR1 is LGHNA and CDR2 is YSLEER. CDR3 length: 16 amino acids. The V end was cut by 0 bases, the J end by 4 bases, with 12 bases between. The CDR3 sequence is CASSQEGSGFTGELFF. CDR3 nucleotides: TGCGCCAGCAGCCAAGAAGGGAGTGGGTTCACCGGGGAGCTGTTTTTT.

The chain is built from TRBV19 and TRBJ2-7, with D possibly being TRBD1 (6 bases). Germline CDR1 LNHDA, CDR2 SQIVND (reference sequence). There are 15 residues in the CDR3. V dropped 0 bases and J dropped 4 bases, with 13 bases sitting between them. The CDR3 sequence: CASSIDLGRGYEQYF. The CDR3 DNA sequence: TGTGCCAGTAGTATAGATCTTGGCAGGGGTTACGAGCAGTACTTC.

The CDR3: CASSYPGTGSEKLFF. The CDR3 DNA reads TGTGCCAGCAGCTATCCCGGGACAGGTAGCGAAAAACTGTTTTTT. The chain uses TRBV7-9 and TRBJ1-4, with 8 nucleotides matching TRBD1. Germline loops: CDR1 SEHNR, CDR2 FQNEAQ (reference sequence). V was clipped by 4 bases and J by 8 bases; unmatched bases: 9. The CDR3 spans 15 residues.

The V and J genes are TRBV5-6 and TRBJ2-7; D remains ambiguous. The CDR3 covers 13 residues. Trimming removed 0 bases at V and 4 bases at J, with 8 bases between. Germline CDR1 and CDR2: SGHDT and YYEEEE. The DNA of the CDR3 is TGTGCCAGCAGCTTGGGAGGTGTTTACGAGCAGTACTTC. Protein: CASSLGGVYEQYF.

This sequence joins TRBV10-1 and TRBJ2-3, with 16 bases that match TRBD2. The CDR3 contains 18 residues. V shed 3 bases and J 7 bases; nucleotides not matched to a gene: 10. Germline assignment: CDR1 WNHNN and CDR2 SYGVQD (reference sequence). Here the CDR3 reads CASSDRRGLAGGRNTQYF. CDR3 coding DNA: TGCGCCAGCAGTGACCGACGGGGACTAGCGGGGGGGCGGAATACGCAGTATTTT.

The rearrangement links TRBV30 to TRBJ1-2, with 9 bases lining up with TRBD1. There are 14 residues in the CDR3. V lost 1 base, J lost 8 bases, and 8 bases stayed unmatched. CDR1 is GTSNPN and CDR2 is SVGIG in the germline V gene (reference sequence). CDR3 sequence: CAWSGYRGLEGYTF. CDR3 coding DNA: TGTGCCTGGAGTGGTTACAGGGGGCTGGAGGGCTACACCTTC.

This chain joins TRBV19 and TRBJ2-5; D may be TRBD1 (6 bases). CDR3 size: 15 residues. The germline V and J ends were trimmed by 7 bases and 5 bases, with 20 bases remaining between them. Germline CDR1 LNHDA, CDR2 SQIVND (reference sequence). The CDR3 reads CASTSRLGAGETQYF. In DNA, the CDR3 is TGTGCCAGTACCTCCCGGTTGGGGGCTGGGGAGACCCAGTACTTC.

V and J are TRBV5-4 and TRBJ1-1, with 9 nucleotides matching TRBD1. V was clipped by 5 bases and J by 5 bases; unmatched bases: 7. Per germline, CDR1 SGHNT and CDR2 YYREEE (reference sequence). The CDR3 spans 14 residues. The CDR3 sequence: CASRGTGFETEAFF. CDR3 bases: TGTGCCAGCAGGGGGACAGGGTTTGAAACTGAAGCTTTCTTT.

This rearrangement joins TRBV19 to TRBJ1-6; 7 positions agree with TRBD1. This CDR3 has 15 amino acids. The junction had 5 bases not matched to a gene; V was cut back by 4 bases and J by 5 bases. Germline CDR1 LNHDA, CDR2 SQIVND (reference sequence). The CDR3 reads CASSKGTEHNSPLHF. For the CDR3, the DNA is TGTGCCAGTAGTAAAGGGACAGAACATAATTCACCCCTCCACTTT.

The chain combines TRBV5-1 with TRBJ2-7; D perhaps matches TRBD1 (6 bases). CDR3 length: 14 residues. CDR1 SGHRS and CDR2 YFSETQ come from the germline V gene. With 0 bases removed from V and 3 bases from J, the gap between germline ends came to 10 bases. CDR3 sequence (DNA): TGCGCCAGCAGCTTGGGGGGGCAGATCTACGAGCAGTACTTC. Translated: CASSLGGQIYEQYF.

A single count supports this clone. The rearrangement links TRBV7-9 to TRBJ2-4; maybe TRBD1 (7 bases). V gave up 9 bases and J gave up 4 bases, with 16 bases separating them. The CDR3 has 14 residues. CDR1 and CDR2 from the germline V gene are SEHNR and FQNEAQ (reference sequence). CDR3 sequence: CASLEEGAKNIQYF. For the CDR3, the DNA is TGTGCCAGTCTCGAGGAGGGGGCTAAAAACATTCAGTACTTC.

The chain employs TRBV7-2 and TRBJ2-1; 8 bases are a match to TRBD1. This CDR3 is built from 16 residues. Per germline, CDR1 SGHTA and CDR2 FQGNSA. V shed 2 bases, J shed 7 bases, and the junction held 10 bases outside the gene matches. The DNA for the CDR3 is TGTGCCAGCAGCTTATCCGTGGGCAGGGGGCGAAATGAGCAGTTCTTC. The encoded protein is CASSLSVGRGRNEQFF.

This clone was recorded only once. The V call is TRBV12-3 or TRBV12-4, the J call TRBJ1-3, with D unclear. The CDR3 has 13 residues. V gave up 7 bases and J gave up 7 bases, with 14 bases separating them. The CDR3: CASTLFGRNTIYF. The CDR3 DNA is TGTGCCAGCACCTTATTTGGGAGGAACACCATATATTTT.

This chain uses TRBV5-4 with TRBJ2-6, with TRBD1 matching 8 bases. The CDR3 loop spans 17 amino acids. Germline lookup yields CDR1 SGHNT and CDR2 YYREEE (reference sequence). Trimming took 10 bases from V and 0 from J; bases not matched to a gene: 12. CDR3 region: CASGTGGTTSGANVLTF. DNA of the CDR3: TGTGCCTCGGGGACAGGTGGGACCACCTCTGGGGCCAACGTCCTGACTTTC.

The CDR3 sequence is CASSPSGANVLTF. As DNA, the CDR3 is TGTGCCAGCAGCCCCTCTGGGGCCAACGTCCTGACTTTC. The chain has TRBV14 and TRBJ2-6; D is unresolved. Germline V gene sequence: CDR1 SGHDN, CDR2 FVKESK. The CDR3 is 13 residues long. V was cut by 4 bases and J by 0 bases, with 1 base left in between.

This clone appeared once. The chain is built from TRBV10-2 and TRBJ2-7; D is ambiguous. This CDR3 has 14 amino acids. The germline V gene encodes CDR1 WSHSY and CDR2 SAAADI. V was cut by 3 bases and J by 4 bases, with 13 bases left in between. For the CDR3, the DNA is TGCGCCAGCAGTGAAGGCCCGCGAGGTTACGAGCAGTACTTC. This sequence encodes CASSEGPRGYEQYF.

The V call is TRBV11-2, the J call TRBJ2-2; TRBD1 agrees at 7 bases. CDR3 length equals 16 residues. Germline CDR1 reads SGHAT; CDR2 reads FQNNGV. The ends lost 5 bases at V and 3 bases at J; junction bases unmatched: 9. CDR3 loop: CASSTVQGMDTGELFF. In DNA, the CDR3 is TGTGCCAGCAGCACAGTACAGGGGATGGACACCGGGGAGCTGTTTTTT.

The rearrangement links TRBV6-6 to TRBJ2-5, with D unclear. Germline V gene sequence: CDR1 MNHNY, CDR2 SVGAGI (reference sequence). V shed 6 bases and J shed 3 bases, with 5 bases lying between them. The CDR3 is 11 residues long. CDR3 bases: TGTGCCAGCAGCATAAAAGAGACCCAGTACTTC. Its translation: CASSIKETQYF.

The chain joins TRBV6-6 to TRBJ1-2; 9 nucleotides agree with TRBD1. The CDR3 is 14 amino acids. Germline CDR1 MNHNY, CDR2 SVGAGI (reference sequence). With V trimmed by 5 bases and J by 4 bases, 5 bases remained unmatched. For the CDR3, the DNA is TGTGCCAGCAGTAGGGACAGGGACCTCTATGGCTACACCTTC. This gives the protein CASSRDRDLYGYTF.

The chain employs TRBV5-1 and TRBJ2-1; TRBD2 matches 8 bases. The germline CDR1 and CDR2 sequences are SGHRS and YFSETQ. J lost 8 bases, V lost 0 bases, and 10 bases had no gene match. The CDR3 totals 16 residues. The chain's CDR3 is CASSLVSGGARYEQFF. CDR3 coding DNA: TGCGCCAGCAGCTTGGTTTCCGGGGGGGCCCGGTATGAGCAGTTCTTC. Full variable domain (remainder filled in from reference TRBV5-1 and TRBJ2-1): KAGVTQTPRYLIKTRGQQVTLSCSPISGHRSVSWYQQTPGQGLQFLFEYFSETQRNKGNFPGRFSGRQFSNSRSEMNVSTLELGDSALYLCASSLVSGGARYEQFFGPGTRLTVL.

J is TRBJ1-1 and V is TRBV6-2 or TRBV6-3; D might be TRBD1 (6 bases). This CDR3 region has 18 residues. In germline, CDR1 is MNHEY, CDR2 SVGEGT. Trimming removed 0 bases at V and 0 bases at J, with 17 bases between. The CDR3 DNA sequence: TGTGCCAGCAGTTACTCAAGGAGCCGGGGGCGGGTGAACACTGAAGCTTTCTTT. It is translated as CASSYSRSRGRVNTEAFF.